Listed here are 12 T cell receptor beta chains from one sample, sequenced in a study of blood T cell repertoires in COVID-19. The data were produced by immunoSEQ multiplex PCR, yet TCRdb's version contains in-frame clones alone and is incomplete. In the table there are about 50,000 clones, roughly 88% of which are singletons. The sample comprised peripheral blood. The receptor source for this set is a woman in her fifties or sixties with acute or convalescent COVID-19.

The chain employs TRBV19 and TRBJ2-6; tentative D call: TRBD2 (6 bases). V lost 8 bases, J lost 0 bases, and 8 bases lay in between. The CDR3 is made up of 14 amino acids. Germline V lookup: CDR1 LNHDA, CDR2 SQIVND (reference sequence). DNA for the CDR3: TGTGCCAGTGGGGGGAGCTCTGGGGCCAACGTCCTGACTTTC. Its translation: CASGGSSGANVLTF.

The chain couples TRBV29-1 to TRBJ2-7; the D gene is possibly TRBD1 (6 bases). Germline V gives CDR1 SQVTM, CDR2 ANQGSEA. The V gene lost 0 bases and the J gene lost 6 bases, with 18 bases spanning the gap. The length of the CDR3 is 15 residues. CDR3 DNA sequence: TGCAGCGTTGAAGATGAGGCAGGGGTCGACTCCGAGCAGTACTTC. Translating it yields CSVEDEAGVDSEQYF.

This clone was seen only once. This chain uses TRBV6-5 with TRBJ2-7; TRBD2 aligns across 14 bases. The CDR3 totals 15 residues. Germline assignment: CDR1 MNHEY and CDR2 SVGAGI. V shed 6 bases and J 4 bases; nucleotides not matched to a gene: 5. Here the CDR3 DNA reads TGTGCCAGCAGGATGACTAGCGGGGGGGTTTACGAGCAGTACTTC. This gives the protein CASRMTSGGVYEQYF.

This sequence joins TRBV19 and TRBJ2-5, with TRBD1 matching 7 bases. This CDR3 region has 13 residues. The trim removed 6 bases at V and 5 bases at J, leaving 6 bases unmatched. Germline assignment: CDR1 LNHDA and CDR2 SQIVND (reference sequence). CDR3 nucleotides: TGTGCCAGTAGCCTACAGGGGCGGGAGACCCAGTACTTC. Encoded protein: CASSLQGRETQYF. Full variable domain (rest looked up from reference TRBV19 and TRBJ2-5): DGGITQSPKYLFRKEGQNVTLSCEQNLNHDAMYWYRQDPGQGLRLIYYSQIVNDFQKGDIAEGYSVSREKKESFPLTVTSAQKNPTAFYLCASSLQGRETQYFGPGTRLLVL.

There are a few counts of this clone. The rearrangement joins TRBV7-3 to TRBJ2-5; D perhaps matches TRBD2 (5 bases). The CDR3 runs to 13 residues. In germline, CDR1 is SGHTA, CDR2 FQGTGA. V was trimmed by 5 bases and J by 4 bases, leaving 11 bases between them. CDR3 nucleotide sequence: TGTGCCAGCAGCAAAAGTGCGGGAGAGACCCAGTACTTC. It translates to CASSKSAGETQYF.

V gene TRBV5-6 combines with J gene TRBJ2-1, with a weak D call TRBD2 (5 bases). The CDR3 contains 14 residues. V was cut by 0 bases and J by 4 bases, with 8 bases left in between. Germline values: CDR1 SGHDT, CDR2 YYEEEE. The CDR3 DNA sequence: TGTGCCAGCAGCTTGGGTCTAGCTTACAATGAGCAGTTCTTC. This codes for CASSLGLAYNEQFF.

This chain links TRBV7-2 with TRBJ1-2; D call uncertain. The germline gives CDR1 SGHTA, CDR2 FQGNSA. The CDR3 sequence is 13 residues long. The ends were cut back, 1 base at V and 7 bases at J, with 10 bases in the middle. Here the CDR3 DNA reads TGTGCCAGCAGCTTAGACAACGTTGCTGGCTACACCTTC. This sequence encodes CASSLDNVAGYTF.

V is TRBV27 and J is TRBJ1-1; possibly TRBD1 for D (5 bases). The CDR3 has 14 amino acids. Germline-derived CDR1 and CDR2 are MNHEY and SMNVEV (reference sequence). V lost 6 bases to trimming and J lost 4 bases, with 15 bases between them. The chain's CDR3 is CASRLGGGSTEAFF. The CDR3 coding sequence is TGTGCCAGCAGGCTCGGGGGGGGAAGCACTGAAGCTTTCTTT.

A note on this clone: Mismatch with germline at one junction end may stem from a read error. The rearrangement joins TRBV5-6 to TRBJ1-1; tentative D call: TRBD1 (5 bases). This CDR3 has 15 residues. Germline V gene data show CDR1 as SGHDT and CDR2 as YYEEEE. CDR3 DNA sequence: TGTGCCAGCAGATTGGGGCAGATAATGAACACTGAAGCTTTCTTT. Translating gives CASRLGQIMNTEAFF.

J is TRBJ1-5 and V is TRBV4-2; D is perhaps TRBD1 (6 bases). The V gene's germline CDR1 is LGHNA and CDR2 YNFKEQ. The CDR3 is made up of 20 amino acids. V lost 1 base and J 4 bases, leaving 26 bases between the germline ends. CDR3 sequence (DNA): TGTGCCAGCAGCCAAGGGGTCTCGACAGGAGGACGTAAAAGTAATCAGCCCCAGCATTTT. Encoded protein: CASSQGVSTGGRKSNQPQHF.

This chain joins TRBV10-3 and TRBJ2-3; TRBD2 matches 8 bases. Germline V gives CDR1 ENHRY, CDR2 SYGVKD. The V gene end was trimmed by 6 bases and the J gene end by 1 base; junction bases not matched to a gene: 15. The CDR3 runs 18 residues. The CDR3 here is CAIRDSTGGPLGTDTQYF. CDR3 nucleotides: TGTGCCATCAGGGATAGTACGGGGGGGCCCCTGGGCACAGATACGCAGTATTTT.

This chain links TRBV7-2 with TRBJ2-7; 8 nucleotides line up with TRBD2. Germline lookup yields CDR1 SGHTA and CDR2 FQGNSA. Trimming at V came to 5 bases and at J to 4 bases, leaving 10 bases not matched to a gene. The CDR3 is 15 residues long. CDR3 DNA sequence: TGTGCCAGCAGCCCCCGGGTCGGGGGGGCTTACGAGCAGTACTTC. It encodes CASSPRVGGAYEQYF.